Below, 23 T cell receptor beta chains from the same sample are listed, as sequenced in a study of control samples from healthy donors and cancer patients. Profiled with immunoSEQ multiplex PCR; TCRdb holds only in-frame clones, not every one. The table records 150,000 to 200,000 clones, 85% to 95% of them present only once. Sequencing was carried out using blood. These receptors all come from a middle-aged woman in good health.

The chain carries TRBV3-1 (or the pseudogene TRBV3-2) and TRBJ1-5; D remains ambiguous. With 2 bases removed from V and 5 bases from J, the gap between germline ends came to 4 bases. Germline values: CDR1 LGHDT, CDR2 YNNKEL (reference sequence). The CDR3 is 12 residues long. The CDR3 loop reads CASSQHDQPQHF. The DNA for the CDR3 is TGTGCCAGCAGCCAACATGATCAGCCCCAGCATTTT.

V usage is TRBV7-2 and J usage is TRBJ1-5; D is unresolved. Trimming took 1 base from V and 7 from J, leaving 11 bases between them. Germline CDR1 and CDR2: SGHTA and FQGNSA. CDR3 length: 14 residues. This CDR3 reads CASSLEGGMQPQHF. The CDR3 DNA follows: TGTGCCAGCAGCTTAGAAGGAGGGATGCAGCCCCAGCATTTT.

This chain links TRBV4-3 with TRBJ2-2; 9 nucleotides line up with TRBD2. CDR1 is LGHNA, CDR2 YSLEER, per germline. Unmatched junction bases numbered 7, after V lost 0 bases and J lost 8 bases. The CDR3 has 16 residues. The CDR3: CASSQDRSGGSGELFF. The DNA for the CDR3 is TGCGCCAGCAGCCAAGATCGTAGCGGGGGTTCGGGGGAGCTGTTTTTT.

The chain recombines TRBV6-5 with TRBJ1-1, with a tentative D call TRBD1 (5 bases). The CDR3 loop spans 15 amino acids. Looked up from germline, CDR1 is MNHEY and CDR2 is SVGAGI. Deletions cut 0 bases from V and 3 bases from J, with 11 bases between. The CDR3 spells CASSYSRGADTEAFF. DNA of the CDR3: TGTGCCAGCAGTTACTCGAGGGGTGCGGACACTGAAGCTTTCTTT.

A single count supports this clone. This chain links TRBV5-1 with TRBJ1-1, with D possibly being TRBD1 (5 bases). CDR3 length: 18 amino acids. Trimming left V 4 bases short and J 0 bases short, with 22 bases between. Germline lookup yields CDR1 SGHRS and CDR2 YFSETQ. The CDR3 DNA is TGCGCCAGCAGCCCCGGAGGGAGACAGTTTTCTATGAACACTGAAGCTTTCTTT. This translates into CASSPGGRQFSMNTEAFF.

The rearrangement uses TRBV5-6 and TRBJ1-4; the D gene is possibly TRBD1 (5 bases). The CDR3 runs 13 residues. Germline lookup yields CDR1 SGHDT and CDR2 YYEEEE. Trimming cost V 4 bases and J 4 bases, with 8 bases left between them. CDR3 sequence reads: CASSGGLNEKLFF. The CDR3 DNA reads TGTGCCAGCAGCGGGGGACTTAATGAAAAACTGTTTTTT. The full variable domain, in which reference TRBV5-6 and TRBJ1-4 provide the parts outside the CDR3, is DAGVTQSPTHLIKTRGQQVTLRCSPKSGHDTVSWYQQALGQGPQFIFQYYEEEERQRGNFPDRFSGHQFPNYSSELNVNALLLGDSALYLCASSGGLNEKLFFGSGTQLSVL.

The chain couples TRBV10-3 to TRBJ1-1; D is unresolved. The V and J ends lost 2 bases and 9 bases respectively, with 7 bases between them. The CDR3 loop spans 11 amino acids. From germline, CDR1 is ENHRY and CDR2 SYGVKD. The CDR3 spells CAISEGPKAFF. CDR3 nucleotides: TGTGCCATCAGTGAGGGGCCCAAAGCTTTCTTT.

The rearrangement joins TRBV6-2 or TRBV6-3 to TRBJ1-6; D gene ambiguous. Germline V lookup: CDR1 MNHEY, CDR2 SVGEGT. V lost 6 bases and J 3 bases, leaving 9 bases between the germline ends. CDR3 length: 14 amino acids. CDR3 protein: CASSPGDYNSPLHF. The CDR3 DNA reads as TGTGCCAGCAGCCCCGGAGACTATAATTCACCCCTCCACTTT.

The rearrangement joins TRBV15 to TRBJ1-5; D is perhaps TRBD1 (6 bases). CDR1 LNHNV and CDR2 YYDKDF come from the germline V gene (reference sequence). The CDR3 covers 13 residues. Trimming removed 4 bases at V and 7 bases at J, with 11 bases between. The CDR3: CATSKTQGQPQHF. CDR3 DNA sequence: TGTGCCACCAGCAAGACACAGGGCCAGCCCCAGCATTTT.

This clone was recorded only once. The chain uses TRBV5-1 and TRBJ2-7, with 9 bases lining up with TRBD2. With V trimmed by 5 bases and J by 5 bases, 8 bases remained unmatched. In germline, CDR1 is SGHRS, CDR2 YFSETQ. The CDR3 runs 14 residues. The CDR3 loop reads CASRLAGGADEQYF. CDR3 bases: TGCGCCAGCAGGCTCGCGGGAGGGGCCGACGAGCAGTACTTC.

The chain has TRBV18 and TRBJ2-3; D is possibly TRBD1 (6 bases). The CDR3 loop spans 15 amino acids. The germline V and J ends were trimmed by 3 bases and 0 bases, with 10 bases remaining between them. Germline assignment: CDR1 KGHSH and CDR2 LQKENI. The CDR3 nucleotides read TGTGCCAGCTCACCGGGGGCGCAAAGCACAGATACGCAGTATTTT. Residues: CASSPGAQSTDTQYF.

The V call is TRBV10-3, the J call TRBJ1-5, with D possibly being TRBD1 (5 bases). Trimming cost V 1 base and J 5 bases, with 12 bases left between them. CDR3 length: 15 amino acids. The germline CDR1 and CDR2 sequences are ENHRY and SYGVKD. CDR3 bases: TGTGCCATCAGTGAGTTTGGGGCGGGGGATCAGCCCCAGCATTTT. Translated, it gives CAISEFGAGDQPQHF.

This chain uses TRBV7-2 with TRBJ2-7; the match to TRBD1 covers 7 bases. This CDR3 is built from 14 residues. The V segment lost 1 base and the J segment 2 bases; nucleotides outside the gene matches: 2. Germline V gives CDR1 SGHTA, CDR2 FQGNSA. Written as DNA, the CDR3 is TGTGCCAGCAGCTTAGAAGGGGGCACCTACGAGCAGTACTTC. Translated: CASSLEGGTYEQYF.

The V call is TRBV18, the J call TRBJ2-7; tentative D call: TRBD2 (6 bases). Between the trimmed V and J ends, which lost 0 bases and 3 bases, there was a span of 9 bases. Germline V lookup: CDR1 KGHSH, CDR2 LQKENI. This CDR3 is built from 14 residues. The CDR3 DNA is TGTGCCAGCTCACCACCGGGACTTCACTACGAGCAGTACTTC. This sequence encodes CASSPPGLHYEQYF. The full variable domain, its missing parts supplied by reference TRBV18 and TRBJ2-7, is NAGVMQNPRHLVRRRGQEARLRCSPMKGHSHVYWYRQLPEEGLKFMVYLQKENIIDESGMPKERFSAEFPKEGPSILRIQQVVRGDSAAYFCASSPPGLHYEQYFGPGTRLTVT.

The V call is TRBV7-2, the J call TRBJ1-2; D unresolved. The germline gives CDR1 SGHTA, CDR2 FQGNSA. The CDR3 length is 13 residues. The V end was cut by 2 bases, the J end by 5 bases, with 9 bases between. CDR3 nucleotides: TGTGCCAGCAGCTTACCGGGGATTTATGGCTACACCTTC. It encodes CASSLPGIYGYTF.

V usage is TRBV4-1 and J usage is TRBJ2-1; D gene ambiguous. V lost 4 bases to trimming and J lost 7 bases, with 14 bases between them. The CDR3 length is 14 residues. Germline CDR1 and CDR2: MGHRA and YSYEKL. The CDR3 here is CASSLRVDPNEQFF. In DNA form, the CDR3 reads TGCGCCAGCAGCCTCCGGGTCGACCCTAATGAGCAGTTCTTC.

The J gene is TRBJ1-5, the V gene TRBV29-1; possible D gene TRBD1, 5 bases. Trimming removed 4 bases at V and 4 bases at J, with 11 bases between. Germline CDR1 is SQVTM and CDR2 is ANQGSEA. The CDR3 contains 13 residues. The CDR3 nucleotides read TGCAGCGTTGGACCACAGGTAAATCAGCCCCAGCATTTT. Translating gives CSVGPQVNQPQHF. The full variable domain, rest sourced from reference TRBV29-1 and TRBJ1-5, is SAVISQKPSRDICQRGTSLTIQCQVDSQVTMMFWYRQQPGQSLTLIATANQGSEATYESGFVIDKFPISRPNLTFSTLTVSNMSPEDSSIYLCSVGPQVNQPQHFGDGTRLSIL.

The V call is TRBV9, the J call TRBJ2-3; TRBD2 is a possible D gene (6 bases). Per germline, CDR1 SGDLS and CDR2 YYNGEE. The CDR3 is 15 amino acids. Trimming removed 0 bases from V and 4 bases from J, with 12 bases in between. CDR3 coding DNA: TGTGCCAGCAGCGTAGCAGCGGGTCCGCCAGATACGCAGTATTTT. Translation gives CASSVAAGPPDTQYF.

The chain employs TRBV6-6 and TRBJ2-3, with TRBD2 matching over 15 bases. CDR3 length: 13 amino acids. Germline V lookup: CDR1 MNHNY, CDR2 SVGAGI (reference sequence). The ends lost 8 bases at V and 9 bases at J; junction bases unmatched: 3. CDR3 in amino acids: CASAGTSGGTQYF. The CDR3 bases are TGTGCCAGCGCCGGGACTAGCGGGGGGACGCAGTATTTT.

The V and J genes are TRBV7-9 and TRBJ1-1; 7 bases map to TRBD1. This CDR3 contains 13 residues. The V gene end was trimmed by 7 bases and the J gene end by 6 bases; junction bases not matched to a gene: 8. Germline V gene data show CDR1 as SEHNR and CDR2 as FQNEAQ (reference sequence). CDR3 sequence: CASTPTGRAEAFF. The CDR3 DNA reads as TGTGCCAGCACCCCGACAGGGAGGGCTGAAGCTTTCTTT.

This clone has a handful of counts. V and J are TRBV18 and TRBJ1-4; TRBD1 is a possible D gene (6 bases). In germline, CDR1 is KGHSH, CDR2 LQKENI. The CDR3 sequence is 15 residues long. Trimming took off 5 bases at V and 0 bases at J, with 10 bases between the two ends. CDR3 nucleotides: TGTGCCAGCTCAGCGACAGGTGCAACTAATGAAAAACTGTTTTTT. Translated, it gives CASSATGATNEKLFF.

This sequence joins TRBV21-1 and TRBJ1-3; the DNA was not compared with TRBD1, the D call given in the table. TRBV21-1 is a recognized pseudogene. CDR3 length: 16 residues. Written as DNA, the CDR3 is TGTGCCAGCAGTTTTCGAATCGGGACAGGCGGAAACACCATATATTTT. Translating it yields CASSFRIGTGGNTIYF.

The chain is built from TRBV18 and TRBJ1-6, with 7 positions matching TRBD1. This CDR3 is built from 16 residues. Germline V gives CDR1 KGHSH, CDR2 LQKENI. J was trimmed by 0 bases and V by 1 base; bases with no gene match: 0. As DNA, the CDR3 is TGTGCCAGCTCACCACGGGACAGCTCCTATAATTCACCCCTCCACTTT. It encodes CASSPRDSSYNSPLHF.